The 29 T cell receptor beta chains listed next were all sequenced from one sample in a study of neurological immune-mediated disorders. TCRdb redid the calling of the 5' RACE reads with MiXCR, one entry per CDR3 protein. This table has about 70,000 distinct CDR3 sequences, 4.8% appearing once. The sequenced material came from PBMCs. These receptor sequences come from a woman aged 70-85 years with multiple sclerosis.

V usage is TRBV5-6 and J usage is TRBJ1-5, with 11 bases that match TRBD1. The CDR3 runs to 18 residues. CDR1 and CDR2 (germline): SGHDT, YYEEEE. V lost 3 bases to trimming and J lost 0 bases; unmatched junction nucleotides: 8. DNA of the CDR3: TGTGCCAGCAGCTCCCGGGACAGGGGGAGTTATAGCAATCAGCCCCAGCATTTT. Translating gives CASSSRDRGSYSNQPQHF.

This clonotype was recorded at least ten times. The chain couples TRBV24-1 to TRBJ1-2; maybe TRBD1 (5 bases). CDR1 KGHDR and CDR2 SFDVKD come from the germline V gene. Trimming took 2 bases from V and 8 from J, leaving 11 bases between them. The CDR3 spans 13 residues. CDR3 in amino acids: CATSDSAGVGYTF. Here the CDR3 DNA reads TGTGCCACCAGTGATTCAGCGGGGGTCGGCTACACCTTC.

This clonotype was observed a single time. The chain carries TRBV10-3 and TRBJ2-1; D is perhaps TRBD1 (6 bases). This CDR3 comprises 14 residues. Trimming removed 0 bases from V and 4 bases from J, with 7 bases in between. Looked up from germline, CDR1 is ENHRY and CDR2 is SYGVKD. CDR3 protein: CAISESRGYNEQFF. The CDR3 region has the DNA TGTGCCATCAGTGAGTCGAGGGGGTACAATGAGCAGTTCTTC.

This chain uses TRBV18 with TRBJ2-7, with D maybe TRBD1 (5 bases). Germline CDR1 and CDR2: KGHSH and LQKENI. V dropped 5 bases and J dropped 5 bases, with 19 bases sitting between them. The CDR3 spans 15 residues. The CDR3: CASSTEARGPHEQYF. The CDR3 bases are TGTGCCAGCTCAACCGAGGCAAGGGGTCCCCACGAGCAGTACTTC.

This clonotype was recorded at least ten times. The chain is built from TRBV6-5 and TRBJ2-7; 8 bases line up with TRBD1. Germline lookup yields CDR1 MNHEY and CDR2 SVGAGI. V lost 0 bases and J lost 3; bases outside the gene matches: 10. The CDR3 is made up of 17 amino acids. The CDR3 region is CASSYSLGQGAGYEQYF. Here the CDR3 DNA reads TGTGCCAGCAGTTACTCTTTAGGGCAGGGGGCGGGCTACGAGCAGTACTTC.

This clonotype was observed many times. The chain links TRBV7-3 to TRBJ2-5; 7 bases fit TRBD1. With 5 bases clipped from V and 3 bases from J, the junction kept 3 bases outside the gene matches. Germline-derived CDR1 and CDR2 are SGHTA and FQGTGA. The CDR3 runs 13 residues. As DNA, the CDR3 is TGTGCCAGCAGCCTTACAGGGGAAGAGACCCAGTACTTC. Its protein is CASSLTGEETQYF.

Written as DNA, the CDR3 is TGTGCCACCATGTCGCCAGGAGCCATGAACCAGTACTTC. Translating gives CATMSPGAMNQYF. The rearrangement links TRBV15 to TRBJ2-5, with unresolved D. The CDR3 runs to 13 residues. Germline CDR1 is LNHNV and CDR2 is YYDKDF (reference sequence). V was trimmed by 7 bases and J by 10 bases, leaving 19 bases between them.

This clonotype was seen repeatedly, ten times or more. The chain has TRBV20-1 and TRBJ2-2, with D uncertain. This CDR3 has 12 residues. Per germline, CDR1 DFQATT and CDR2 SNEGSKA (reference sequence). V was cut by 5 bases and J by 4 bases, with 8 bases left in between. CDR3 residues: CSAHQPTGELFF. In nucleotides, the CDR3 is TGCAGTGCTCACCAACCCACCGGGGAGCTGTTTTTT.

This clonotype was counted at least ten times. V gene TRBV5-6 combines with J gene TRBJ2-5; D might be TRBD2 (5 bases). This CDR3 is 16 amino acids long. CDR1 and CDR2 from the germline V gene are SGHDT and YYEEEE. Trimming shortened V by 0 bases and J by 5 bases, and 17 bases separated the two germline ends. The DNA for the CDR3 is TGTGCCAGCAGCTTGGGTGGCCGAGCGGTCCTGGAGACCCAGTACTTC. Translating gives CASSLGGRAVLETQYF. The variable domain in full, with the rest retrieved from reference TRBV5-6 and TRBJ2-5, is DAGVTQSPTHLIKTRGQQVTLRCSPKSGHDTVSWYQQALGQGPQFIFQYYEEEERQRGNFPDRFSGHQFPNYSSELNVNALLLGDSALYLCASSLGGRAVLETQYFGPGTRLLVL.

In the case of this clonotype: At one end the junction does not follow the germline gene, possibly because of a read error. V usage is TRBV20-1 and J usage is TRBJ1-5, with D possibly TRBD1 on 6 matching bases. The length of the CDR3 is 14 residues. CDR1 DFQATT and CDR2 SNEGSKA come from the germline V gene (reference sequence). CDR3 sequence (DNA): TGCAGTGCTCTCCACAGGGTAGGGAATCAGCACCAGCATTTT. It is translated as CSALHRVGNQHQHF.

The sample holds many counts of this clonotype. V usage is TRBV20-1 and J usage is TRBJ1-4, with a weak D call TRBD1 (5 bases). Germline loops: CDR1 DFQATT, CDR2 SNEGSKA (reference sequence). This CDR3 is built from 16 residues. Deletions cut 4 bases from V and 0 bases from J, with 15 bases between. The CDR3 DNA is TGCAGTGCTATTTTGGGGGGACTTGCAACTAATGAAAAACTGTTTTTT. Translated: CSAILGGLATNEKLFF.

This clonotype showed up many times. The rearrangement joins TRBV12-3 or TRBV12-4 to TRBJ1-1, with TRBD1 matching 9 bases. J was trimmed by 7 bases and V by 3 bases; bases with no gene match: 0. The CDR3 contains 12 residues. For the CDR3, the DNA is TGTGCCAGCAGTTTGGGACAGGGTGAAGCTTTCTTT. It translates to CASSLGQGEAFF.

In this sample, this clonotype turned up many times. A junction end diverges from the germline sequence, so it may reflect a read error. J is TRBJ2-1 and V is TRBV28, with D tentatively TRBD2 (6 bases). CDR3 size: 12 residues. CDR1 and CDR2 (germline): MDHEN, SYDVKM. DNA of the CDR3: TGTGCCAGCGCGACCCCCAGCCAGCGGGTGGCCTTC. Translation gives CASATPSQRVAF. Using reference TRBV28 and TRBJ2-1 for the parts outside the CDR3, the full variable domain is DVKVTQSSRYLVKRTGEKVFLECVQDMDHENMFWYRQDPGLGLRLIYFSYDVKMKEKGDIPEGYSVSREKKERFSLILESASTNQTSMYLCASATPSQRVAFGPGTRLTVL.

This clonotype has at least ten counts. V is TRBV5-1 and J is TRBJ2-5; D is uncertain. The CDR3 is 11 amino acids. Trimming stripped 1 base from V and 4 bases from J, with 2 bases between. CDR1 and CDR2 (germline): SGHRS, YFSETQ. The CDR3 region is CASSLTETQYF. The CDR3 DNA reads TGCGCCAGCAGCTTGACAGAGACCCAGTACTTC. The entire variable domain, with the rest obtained from reference TRBV5-1 and TRBJ2-5, is as follows: KAGVTQTPRYLIKTRGQQVTLSCSPISGHRSVSWYQQTPGQGLQFLFEYFSETQRNKGNFPGRFSGRQFSNSRSEMNVSTLELGDSALYLCASSLTETQYFGPGTRLLVL.

This clonotype has a count of ten or more. The chain links TRBV5-6 to TRBJ2-3; possible D gene TRBD2, 6 bases. This CDR3 spans 14 amino acids. Germline assignment: CDR1 SGHDT and CDR2 YYEEEE. V shed 2 bases and J shed 4 bases, with 11 bases lying between them. CDR3 sequence reads: CASSLMREADTQYF. The CDR3 DNA sequence: TGTGCCAGCAGCTTAATGCGGGAAGCAGATACGCAGTATTTT.

This clonotype has at least ten counts. CDR3 in DNA: TGCGCCAGCAGCCCCCTGGGGGCCTCTGGAAACACCATATATTTT. Its protein product is CASSPLGASGNTIYF. This chain uses TRBV5-1 with TRBJ1-3; tentative D call: TRBD1 (6 bases). Germline V lookup: CDR1 SGHRS, CDR2 YFSETQ. V was shortened by 4 bases and J by 0 bases, with 11 bases between the two germline ends. CDR3 size: 15 residues. Combining the CDR3 with reference TRBV5-1 and TRBJ1-3 gives the whole variable domain KAGVTQTPRYLIKTRGQQVTLSCSPISGHRSVSWYQQTPGQGLQFLFEYFSETQRNKGNFPGRFSGRQFSNSRSEMNVSTLELGDSALYLCASSPLGASGNTIYFGEGSWLTVV.

This sequence joins TRBV6-5 and TRBJ1-4; D is unresolved. The CDR3 consists of 14 residues. The V end was cut by 4 bases, the J end by 10 bases, with 16 bases between. The germline gives CDR1 MNHEY, CDR2 SVGAGI. The CDR3: CASSSGEVGRKLFF. The CDR3 nucleotides are TGTGCCAGCAGTTCCGGAGAAGTAGGTCGAAAACTGTTTTTT.

This clonotype was observed at least ten times. The chain has TRBV7-6 and TRBJ2-6; D gene unclear. The CDR3 extends over 18 amino acids. Germline assignment: CDR1 SGHVS and CDR2 FNYEAQ. Trimming removed 5 bases at V and 0 bases at J, with 17 bases between. In DNA, the CDR3 is TGTGCCAGCAGCGCCGGTCCCGCGACAAGCTCTGGGGCCAACGTCCTGACTTTC. This encodes CASSAGPATSSGANVLTF.

Many counts were recorded for this clonotype. The chain combines TRBV20-1 with TRBJ1-1, with 10 bases that match TRBD1. V lost 5 bases to trimming and J lost 5 bases; unmatched junction nucleotides: 8. CDR1 is DFQATT and CDR2 is SNEGSKA in the germline V gene (reference sequence). The CDR3 contains 14 residues. This CDR3 is CSAWTGGSRTEAFF. In DNA, the CDR3 is TGCAGTGCTTGGACAGGGGGATCGAGGACTGAAGCTTTCTTT.

This clonotype was observed at least ten times. V is TRBV20-1 and J is TRBJ1-5, with D hard to call. V was trimmed by 5 bases and J by 3 bases, leaving 11 bases between them. Germline values: CDR1 DFQATT, CDR2 SNEGSKA (reference sequence). The CDR3 extends over 13 amino acids. The CDR3 loop reads CSAPGRANQPQHF. The CDR3 nucleotides read TGCAGTGCTCCCGGGAGGGCCAATCAGCCCCAGCATTTT.

In its sample, this clonotype was seen many times. V gene TRBV12-3 or TRBV12-4 combines with J gene TRBJ1-5; maybe TRBD1 (6 bases). The CDR3 extends over 15 amino acids. V was cut by 6 bases and J by 2 bases, with 14 bases left in between. CDR3 sequence: CASSPQGNGNQPQHF. The CDR3 DNA reads as TGTGCCAGCAGCCCCCAGGGGAATGGCAATCAGCCCCAGCATTTT.

This clonotype has ten or more counts. The V call is TRBV12-3 or TRBV12-4, the J call TRBJ1-6; weak D call: TRBD1 (6 bases). V was trimmed by 4 bases and J by 10 bases, leaving 17 bases between them. The length of the CDR3 is 15 residues. The DNA for the CDR3 is TGTGCCAGCAGTTCAACAACAGGGTCCTGGTCACCCCTCCACTTT. Translation gives CASSSTTGSWSPLHF.

This clonotype was found many times. V is TRBV5-1 and J is TRBJ1-5; the D gene is possibly TRBD1 (5 bases). The CDR3 consists of 15 residues. The ends were cut back, 7 bases at V and 5 bases at J, with 19 bases in the middle. The germline V gene encodes CDR1 SGHRS and CDR2 YFSETQ. CDR3 loop: CASRTPGVSHQPQHF. The DNA for the CDR3 is TGCGCCAGCCGGACCCCGGGGGTGTCGCATCAGCCCCAGCATTTT.

This clonotype was detected many times. V is TRBV6-5 and J is TRBJ2-5, with 12 bases identical to TRBD2. Unmatched junction bases numbered 2, after V lost 2 bases and J lost 1 base. Germline CDR1 and CDR2: MNHEY and SVGAGI. The CDR3 totals 16 residues. DNA of the CDR3: TGTGCCAGCAGTTACGGGACTAGCGGGCCCCAAGAGACCCAGTACTTC. Amino acid sequence: CASSYGTSGPQETQYF.

The rearrangement joins TRBV3-1 to TRBJ1-1; 8 nucleotides line up with TRBD1. The trim removed 3 bases at V and 1 base at J, leaving 10 bases unmatched. CDR1 is LGHDT and CDR2 is YNNKEL in the germline V gene (reference sequence). The CDR3 length is 17 residues. The CDR3 bases are TGTGCCAGCAGCCAGGTAAAACGGGACAGGCGGAACACTGAAGCTTTCTTT. It encodes CASSQVKRDRRNTEAFF. Full variable domain (rest looked up from reference TRBV3-1 and TRBJ1-1): DTAVSQTPKYLVTQMGNDKSIKCEQNLGHDTMYWYKQDSKKFLKIMFSYNNKELIINETVPNRFSPKSPDKAHLNLHINSLELGDSAVYFCASSQVKRDRRNTEAFFGQGTRLTVV.

This clonotype was observed many times. V and J are TRBV20-1 and TRBJ2-5, with D maybe TRBD1 (6 bases). This CDR3 is 13 amino acids long. The germline V and J ends were trimmed by 8 bases and 7 bases, with 20 bases remaining between them. Germline-derived CDR1 and CDR2 are DFQATT and SNEGSKA (reference sequence). For the CDR3, the DNA is TGCAGTCATATTCGGGACGAAGGGGGGACCCAGTACTTC. This translates into CSHIRDEGGTQYF.

This clonotype occurred many times. The chain combines TRBV3-1 with TRBJ2-2, with unresolved D. In germline, CDR1 is LGHDT, CDR2 YNNKEL (reference sequence). V lost 3 bases and J lost 4, with 9 bases in between. The CDR3 contains 14 residues. Here the CDR3 DNA reads TGTGCCAGCAGCCAGGGATGGAGCACCGGGGAGCTGTTTTTT. The encoded protein is CASSQGWSTGELFF.

This clonotype was counted ten times or more. The gene calls are TRBV20-1 and TRBJ2-2; TRBD2 matches at 12 bases. The CDR3 extends over 16 amino acids. Trimming at V came to 0 bases and at J to 7 bases, leaving 6 bases not matched to a gene. Looked up from germline, CDR1 is DFQATT and CDR2 is SNEGSKA (reference sequence). Written as DNA, the CDR3 is TGCAGTGCTAGAGATCGCCTAGCGGGAGGGGACGGGGAGCTGTTTTTT. This translates into CSARDRLAGGDGELFF.

Many counts were recorded for this clonotype. The chain is built from TRBV5-1 and TRBJ2-7, with a weak D call TRBD1 (6 bases). The CDR3 covers 15 residues. Per germline, CDR1 SGHRS and CDR2 YFSETQ. V was cut by 4 bases and J by 6 bases, with 20 bases left in between. The CDR3 loop is CASSPWGDRKGEQYF. CDR3 nucleotide sequence: TGCGCCAGCAGCCCTTGGGGAGACAGGAAGGGCGAGCAGTACTTC.